The 2 T cell receptor beta chains given below trace back to one sample, sequenced in a study of blood T cells in healthy people across ages. A second about 6 to 11 cycle PCR used barcoded and J-beta primers. In TCRdb, the 5' RACE reads were re-called with MiXCR into one record per CDR3 protein. Of around 800,000 distinct CDR3 sequences listed, approximately 67% are singletons. Sequenced sample: blood. All receptors come from a man younger than 45 in good health.

This clonotype has only one observation. The chain employs TRBV20-1 and TRBJ2-3; 8 nucleotides agree with TRBD2. There are 18 residues in the CDR3. V was clipped by 6 bases and J by 5 bases; unmatched bases: 22. The V gene's germline CDR1 is DFQATT and CDR2 SNEGSKA (reference sequence). The CDR3 loop is CSAPILAGGVRGGDTQYF. DNA for the CDR3: TGCAGTGCCCCCATCTTGGCGGGGGGCGTCAGGGGAGGAGATACGCAGTATTTT.

The chain links TRBV4-3 to TRBJ1-6; D gene ambiguous. Trimming took 3 bases from V and 0 from J, leaving 12 bases between them. Germline assignment: CDR1 LGHNA and CDR2 YSLEER. The CDR3 contains 17 residues. The DNA for the CDR3 is TGCGCCAGCAGCCAGCTCAGCCCGAGCTCCTATAATTCACCCCTCCACTTT. Protein: CASSQLSPSSYNSPLHF.